These 2 T cell receptor beta chains were sequenced from one sample in a study of blood T cell repertoires in COVID-19. The protocol was immunoSEQ multiplex PCR, while the TCRdb copy is restricted to in-frame clones and leaves out a portion. The sample lists some 90,000 clones, less than 90% occurring once. Sequenced material: peripheral blood. Receptors were obtained from an elderly woman with acute or convalescent COVID-19.

The chain has TRBV13 and TRBJ1-1; D is ambiguous. Between the trimmed V and J ends, which lost 3 bases and 0 bases, there was a span of 17 bases. CDR3 size: 17 residues. Germline V lookup: CDR1 PRHDT, CDR2 FYEKMQ (reference sequence). CDR3 sequence: CASSFGKQRRMNTEAFF. Here the CDR3 DNA reads TGTGCCAGCAGCTTCGGCAAGCAGCGTAGGATGAACACTGAAGCTTTCTTT.

The chain combines TRBV2 with TRBJ2-2; TRBD2 matches 8 bases. Germline V gene sequence: CDR1 SNHLY, CDR2 FYNNEI. The CDR3 is 16 residues long. J was trimmed by 4 bases and V by 3 bases; bases with no gene match: 7. The CDR3 sequence: CASSDRGRGGTGELFF. The CDR3 DNA follows: TGTGCCAGCAGTGACAGGGGCCGGGGGGGCACCGGGGAGCTGTTTTTT.